One sample yielded the 8 T cell receptor beta chains listed below, sequenced in a study of cytomegalovirus exposure and HLA in healthy donors (dated by TCRdb to the late 2010s). Library generation was performed with the immunoSEQ multiplex PCR assay. For the multiplex PCR, a mixture combining 60 forward primers for TCR Vbeta segments and 13 reverse primers for TCR Jbeta segments was used. TCRdb retrieved this table from immuneACCESS and kept in-frame rearrangements only. Not all clones are present; in checked studies, unresolved V genes account for under half, and no reason is known for the remainder. The sample contains 60,000 to 85,000 clones, roughly 82% of them found a single time. Roughly an eighth of the sample is in the top ten clones. The specimen sequenced was PBMCs. These receptors came from a male donor in good health and CMV-seropositive.

This chain joins TRBV5-1 and TRBJ1-2, with TRBD1 as a possible D gene (6 bases). Germline assignment: CDR1 SGHRS and CDR2 YFSETQ. This CDR3 region has 13 residues. Trimming left V 4 bases short and J 4 bases short, with 11 bases between. CDR3 protein: CASSPGQPYGYTF. The DNA of the CDR3 is TGCGCCAGCAGCCCTGGACAGCCCTATGGCTACACCTTC.

The chain links TRBV27 to TRBJ1-5; 12 bases line up with TRBD1. CDR1 MNHEY and CDR2 SMNVEV come from the germline V gene (reference sequence). With V trimmed by 6 bases and J by 6 bases, 6 bases remained unmatched. The CDR3 is made up of 15 amino acids. CDR3 residues: CASRPGTGGSQPQHF. The CDR3 region has the DNA TGTGCCAGCAGACCAGGGACAGGGGGCAGTCAGCCCCAGCATTTT.

V gene TRBV6-1 combines with J gene TRBJ2-3; 11 positions agree with TRBD2. V lost 6 bases to trimming and J lost 4 bases; unmatched junction nucleotides: 6. The CDR3 contains 15 residues. Germline assignment: CDR1 MNHNS and CDR2 SASEGT. CDR3: CASRRLAGISDTQYF. The CDR3 nucleotides read TGTGCCAGCAGACGACTAGCGGGGATCTCAGATACGCAGTATTTT.

The gene calls are TRBV18 and TRBJ1-2; D is possibly TRBD1 (5 bases). The germline V and J ends were trimmed by 3 bases and 4 bases, with 18 bases remaining between them. CDR1 is KGHSH, CDR2 LQKENI, per germline. This CDR3 has 16 amino acids. The CDR3 reads CASSPGGGLQPYGYTF. CDR3 coding DNA: TGTGCCAGCTCACCGGGGGGTGGCCTCCAACCCTATGGCTACACCTTC.

The chain carries TRBV4-2 and TRBJ1-1, with D maybe TRBD1 (6 bases). Germline loops: CDR1 LGHNA, CDR2 YNFKEQ. V lost 2 bases and J 1 base, leaving 20 bases between the germline ends. The CDR3 consists of 18 residues. CDR3 bases: TGTGCCAGCAGCCAACGACGATTCCGGGACACCAAGAACACTGAAGCTTTCTTT. It encodes CASSQRRFRDTKNTEAFF.

The V and J genes are TRBV7-9 and TRBJ1-2, with unresolved D. Trimming left V 5 bases short and J 10 bases short, with 14 bases between. The CDR3 runs to 12 residues. Germline values: CDR1 SEHNR, CDR2 FQNEAQ (reference sequence). Here the CDR3 reads CASSPPQRAYTF. The DNA of the CDR3 is TGTGCCAGCAGCCCCCCCCAGAGGGCCTACACCTTC.

V gene TRBV6-5 combines with J gene TRBJ2-7; 7 nucleotides match TRBD2. The trim removed 5 bases at V and 2 bases at J, leaving 3 bases unmatched. The CDR3 is 13 amino acids. Germline V lookup: CDR1 MNHEY, CDR2 SVGAGI. The CDR3 sequence: CASSRLAAYEQYF. The CDR3 DNA reads TGTGCCAGCAGTCGGCTAGCGGCCTACGAGCAGTACTTC.

The rearrangement links TRBV7-9 to TRBJ1-1, with D maybe TRBD1 (6 bases). Germline V gene sequence: CDR1 SEHNR, CDR2 FQNEAQ (reference sequence). Trimming cost V 4 bases and J 0 bases, with 15 bases left between them. This CDR3 is 16 amino acids long. DNA for the CDR3: TGTGCCAGCAGCTCGGACAGAAATTACATGAACACTGAAGCTTTCTTT. Protein product: CASSSDRNYMNTEAFF.